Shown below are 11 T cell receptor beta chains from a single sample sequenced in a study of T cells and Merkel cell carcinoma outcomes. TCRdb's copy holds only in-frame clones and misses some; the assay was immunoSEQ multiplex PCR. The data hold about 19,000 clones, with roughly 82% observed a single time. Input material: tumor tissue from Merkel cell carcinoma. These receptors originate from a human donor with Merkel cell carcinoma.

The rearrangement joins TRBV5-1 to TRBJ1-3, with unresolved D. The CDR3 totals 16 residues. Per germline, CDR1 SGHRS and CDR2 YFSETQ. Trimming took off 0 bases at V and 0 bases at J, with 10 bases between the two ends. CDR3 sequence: CASSLGAGNSGNTIYF. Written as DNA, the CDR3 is TGCGCCAGCAGCTTGGGGGCAGGAAACTCTGGAAACACCATATATTTT.

Here the CDR3 reads CASWGGSKRNEQFF. The DNA for the CDR3 is TGTGCCAGCTGGGGGGGTAGTAAACGCAATGAGCAGTTCTTC. The chain recombines TRBV6-1 with TRBJ2-1, with TRBD2 identical over 7 bases. This CDR3 contains 14 residues. The V segment lost 8 bases and the J segment 6 bases; nucleotides outside the gene matches: 10. Looked up from germline, CDR1 is MNHNS and CDR2 is SASEGT.

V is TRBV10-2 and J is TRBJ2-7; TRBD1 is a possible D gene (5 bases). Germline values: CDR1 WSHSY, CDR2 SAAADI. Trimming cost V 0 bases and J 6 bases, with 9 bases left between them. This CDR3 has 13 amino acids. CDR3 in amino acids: CASSESTQGEQYF. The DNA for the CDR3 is TGCGCCAGCAGTGAGTCGACTCAGGGCGAGCAGTACTTC.

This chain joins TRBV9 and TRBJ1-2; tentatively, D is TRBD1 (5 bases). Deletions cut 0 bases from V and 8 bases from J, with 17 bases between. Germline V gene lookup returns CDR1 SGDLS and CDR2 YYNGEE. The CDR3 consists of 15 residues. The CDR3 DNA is TGTGCCAGCAGCGTAGCCTTTGGAGGGGTCGGGGGCTACACCTTC. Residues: CASSVAFGGVGGYTF.

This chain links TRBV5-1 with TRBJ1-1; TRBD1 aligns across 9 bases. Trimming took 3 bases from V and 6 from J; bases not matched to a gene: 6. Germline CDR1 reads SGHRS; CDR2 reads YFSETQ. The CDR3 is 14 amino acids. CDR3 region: CASSYDRGRPEAFF. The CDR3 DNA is TGCGCCAGCAGCTATGACAGGGGGAGGCCTGAAGCTTTCTTT.

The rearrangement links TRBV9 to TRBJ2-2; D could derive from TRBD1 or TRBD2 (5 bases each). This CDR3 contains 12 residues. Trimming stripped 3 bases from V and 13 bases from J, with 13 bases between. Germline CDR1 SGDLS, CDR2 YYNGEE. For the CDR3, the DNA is TGTGCCAGCAGCGCCGGGACCACGGGGCTGTTTTTT. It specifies CASSAGTTGLFF.

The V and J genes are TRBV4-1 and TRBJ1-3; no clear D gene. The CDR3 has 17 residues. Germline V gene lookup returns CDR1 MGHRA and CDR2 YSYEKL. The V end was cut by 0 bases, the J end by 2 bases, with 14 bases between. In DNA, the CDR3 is TGCGCCAGCAGCCAAGATCTTACTACCGTTCCTGGAAACACCATATATTTT. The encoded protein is CASSQDLTTVPGNTIYF.

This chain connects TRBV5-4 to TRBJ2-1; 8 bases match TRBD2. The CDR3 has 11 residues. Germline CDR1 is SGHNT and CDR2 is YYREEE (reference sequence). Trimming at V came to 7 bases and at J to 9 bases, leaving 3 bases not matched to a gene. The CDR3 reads CASSSGSEQFF. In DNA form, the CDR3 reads TGTGCCAGCTCCAGCGGGAGTGAGCAGTTCTTC. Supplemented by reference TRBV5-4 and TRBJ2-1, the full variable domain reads ETGVTQSPTHLIKTRGQQVTLRCSSQSGHNTVSWYQQALGQGPQFIFQYYREEENGRGNFPPRFSGLQFPNYSSELNVNALELDDSALYLCASSSGSEQFFGPGTRLTVL.

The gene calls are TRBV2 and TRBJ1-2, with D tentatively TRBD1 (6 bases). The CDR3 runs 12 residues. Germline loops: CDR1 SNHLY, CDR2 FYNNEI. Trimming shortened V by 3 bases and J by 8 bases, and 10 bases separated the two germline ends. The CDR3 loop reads CASSEQGLGYTF. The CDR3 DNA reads TGTGCCAGCAGTGAGCAGGGGCTCGGCTACACCTTC.

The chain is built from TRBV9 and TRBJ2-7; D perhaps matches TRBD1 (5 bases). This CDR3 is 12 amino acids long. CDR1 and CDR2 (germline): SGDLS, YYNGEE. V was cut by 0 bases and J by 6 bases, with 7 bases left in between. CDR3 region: CASSVEGSEQYF. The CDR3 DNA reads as TGTGCCAGCAGCGTAGAGGGGTCCGAGCAGTACTTC.

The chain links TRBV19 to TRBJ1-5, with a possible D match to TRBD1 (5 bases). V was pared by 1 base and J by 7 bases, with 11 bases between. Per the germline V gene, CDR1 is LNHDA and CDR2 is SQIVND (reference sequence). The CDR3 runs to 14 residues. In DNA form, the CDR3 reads TGTGCCAGTAGTATAGGCGCCGGGGGGCAGCCCCAGCATTTT. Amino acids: CASSIGAGGQPQHF.